This TCR beta chain originates from a study of chemoradiotherapy in HPV16-positive cancers. Study-level background: Functional T-cell assays on two HPV16-positive patients' cells defined candidate HPV-specific clones and common TCR motifs.

Findings of the study overall: Better recurrence-free survival went with HPV-responsive T-cell expansion in HPV16-positive patients. The functional HPV-specific definition rests on just a couple of HPV16-positive patients.

Repeated repertoire sampling spanned the course of chemoradiotherapy. Profiled with immunoSEQ multiplex PCR; TCRdb holds only in-frame clones, not every one. The top ten hold about 2.1% of the sample, which has 9,500 to 15,000 clones, around 80% seen once. The CDR3 contains 16 residues. V was trimmed by 3 bases and J by 5 bases, leaving 20 bases between them. Germline V gene data show CDR1 as SGHDT and CDR2 as YYEEEE. A note on this clone: Its specificity is not known.

V usage is TRBV5-6 and J usage is TRBJ1-2; unclear D gene. Collection of the sample occurred from a patient who underwent chemoradiotherapy. This receptor was taken from a human donor with HPV-associated anogenital cancer. In DNA, the CDR3 is TGTGCCAGCAGCTCCCTGGTTACTGGACGGGCTTATGGCTACACCTTC. Encoded protein: CASSSLVTGRAYGYTF.